Below, 31 T cell receptor beta chains from the same sample are listed, as sequenced in a study of cytomegalovirus exposure and HLA in healthy donors. TCRdb keeps only in-frame clones here, not all; method: immunoSEQ multiplex PCR. Here the sample spans about 360,000 clones, around 86% being singletons. Input material: PBMCs. The receptors stem from a young woman in good health and CMV-seronegative.

The CDR3 DNA is TGTGCCAGCAGCTTAGGAGGGGGACTAGCGGGAATCTACGAGCAGTACTTC. Amino acid sequence: CASSLGGGLAGIYEQYF. The chain uses TRBV11-2 and TRBJ2-7; TRBD2 matches 13 bases. The germline V gene has CDR1 SGHAT and CDR2 FQNNGV. The V and J ends lost 1 base and 3 bases, in that order; junction bases with no gene match: 6. This CDR3 is built from 17 residues.

The chain combines TRBV5-1 with TRBJ1-2; D gene unclear. The CDR3 covers 14 residues. Germline V gives CDR1 SGHRS, CDR2 YFSETQ. Trimming shortened V by 0 bases and J by 3 bases, and 9 bases separated the two germline ends. The CDR3 reads CASSLDHRDYGYTF. CDR3 nucleotide sequence: TGCGCCAGCAGCTTGGACCACAGAGACTATGGCTACACCTTC.

The rearrangement links TRBV30 to TRBJ2-6; D remains unclear. The V and J ends lost 5 bases and 0 bases respectively, with 14 bases between them. The germline gives CDR1 GTSNPN, CDR2 SVGIG (reference sequence). This CDR3 spans 16 amino acids. CDR3 nucleotides: TGTGCCTGGGCCCCGATTAAGAGCTCTGGGGCCAACGTCCTGACTTTC. Its protein product is CAWAPIKSSGANVLTF.

The chain combines TRBV28 with TRBJ2-3, with 8 positions matching TRBD2. The CDR3 runs to 13 residues. CDR1 MDHEN and CDR2 SYDVKM come from the germline V gene. The J segment lost 9 bases and the V segment lost 6 bases, leaving 8 bases of the junction unmatched. The CDR3 nucleotides are TGTGCCAGCAGAGCTCGGGGGGGCCCCACGCAGTATTTT. Translated: CASRARGGPTQYF. The complete variable domain, with remaining parts taken from reference TRBV28 and TRBJ2-3, reads DVKVTQSSRYLVKRTGEKVFLECVQDMDHENMFWYRQDPGLGLRLIYFSYDVKMKEKGDIPEGYSVSREKKERFSLILESASTNQTSMYLCASRARGGPTQYFGPGTRLTVL.

The chain carries TRBV29-1 and TRBJ1-2; weak D call: TRBD1 (5 bases). Germline CDR1 reads SQVTM; CDR2 reads ANQGSEA. V was trimmed by 6 bases and J by 0 bases, leaving 11 bases between them. The CDR3 runs 13 residues. The CDR3 coding sequence is TGCAGCGTCCCGACAGATACTAACTATGGCTACACCTTC. Protein product: CSVPTDTNYGYTF.

V usage is TRBV11-2 and J usage is TRBJ2-2; 8 bases align to TRBD1. V lost 5 bases to trimming and J lost 7 bases; unmatched junction nucleotides: 6. Germline V gene sequence: CDR1 SGHAT, CDR2 FQNNGV. CDR3 length: 14 amino acids. DNA for the CDR3: TGTGCCAGCAGCACCAGACAGGGGTTCGGGGAGCTGTTTTTT. Its protein product is CASSTRQGFGELFF.

J is TRBJ2-1 and V is TRBV30; 7 bases are shared with TRBD2. The V gene's germline CDR1 is GTSNPN and CDR2 SVGIG (reference sequence). V trimming: 4 bases; J trimming: 10 bases; junction bases outside the gene matches: 4. The CDR3 is 11 amino acids. This CDR3 reads CAWTGGREQFF. The CDR3 DNA reads as TGTGCCTGGACCGGGGGGAGGGAGCAGTTCTTC. Full variable domain (remainder filled in from reference TRBV30 and TRBJ2-1): SQTIHQWPATLVQPVGSPLSLECTVEGTSNPNLYWYRQAAGRGLQLLFYSVGIGQISSEVPQNLSASRPQDRQFILSSKKLLLSDSGFYLCAWTGGREQFFGPGTRLTVL.

The V gene is TRBV28, the J gene TRBJ2-7; a possible D gene is TRBD1 (6 bases). CDR3 length: 18 amino acids. With 5 bases removed from V and 0 bases from J, the gap between germline ends came to 23 bases. Germline V gene sequence: CDR1 MDHEN, CDR2 SYDVKM. CDR3 DNA: TGTGCCAGCAGTATTTGGGACACCAGGGCGACACCCTCCTACGAGCAGTACTTC. Amino acids: CASSIWDTRATPSYEQYF. Supplemented by reference TRBV28 and TRBJ2-7, the full variable domain reads DVKVTQSSRYLVKRTGEKVFLECVQDMDHENMFWYRQDPGLGLRLIYFSYDVKMKEKGDIPEGYSVSREKKERFSLILESASTNQTSMYLCASSIWDTRATPSYEQYFGPGTRLTVT.

V and J are TRBV30 and TRBJ2-5; 14 bases map to TRBD2. The J segment lost 4 bases and the V segment lost 1 base, leaving 2 bases of the junction unmatched. The CDR3 totals 15 residues. Per the germline V gene, CDR1 is GTSNPN and CDR2 is SVGIG (reference sequence). The CDR3 sequence: CAWSEGLAGVETQYF. The CDR3 nucleotides read TGTGCCTGGAGTGAGGGACTAGCGGGAGTAGAGACCCAGTACTTC.

V usage is TRBV16 and J usage is TRBJ1-1; TRBD1 might be the D (5 bases). Germline V lookup: CDR1 KGHSY, CDR2 FQNENV. The CDR3 sequence is 16 residues long. V was pared by 1 base and J by 1 base, with 13 bases between. CDR3 sequence reads: CASSQLSGESNTEAFF. The CDR3 DNA sequence: TGTGCCAGCAGCCAATTATCGGGGGAGTCGAACACTGAAGCTTTCTTT.

The chain is built from TRBV2 and TRBJ1-5; TRBD1 matches at 11 bases. The trim removed 6 bases at V and 1 base at J, leaving 5 bases unmatched. The germline CDR1 and CDR2 sequences are SNHLY and FYNNEI. This CDR3 is built from 16 residues. The CDR3 DNA sequence: TGTGCCAGCAGGAGGACAGGGGGCGCGAGCAATCAGCCCCAGCATTTT. It translates to CASRRTGGASNQPQHF. Combining the CDR3 with reference TRBV2 and TRBJ1-5 gives the whole variable domain EPEVTQTPSHQVTQMGQEVILRCVPISNHLYFYWYRQILGQKVEFLVSFYNNEISEKSEIFDDQFSVERPDGSNFTLKIRSTKLEDSAMYFCASRRTGGASNQPQHFGDGTRLSIL.

This chain links TRBV4-2 with TRBJ2-7; 9 bases map to TRBD1. Germline CDR1 LGHNA, CDR2 YNFKEQ. V lost 4 bases and J lost 4; bases outside the gene matches: 5. The CDR3 consists of 14 residues. The CDR3 DNA reads TGTGCCAGCAGCCCCGGACAGGGGACATACGAGCAGTACTTC. This sequence encodes CASSPGQGTYEQYF.

This clone was counted between two and nine times. V and J are TRBV5-5 and TRBJ2-1; 9 positions agree with TRBD2. The V gene's germline CDR1 is SGHKS and CDR2 YYEKEE (reference sequence). The J segment lost 2 bases and the V segment lost 4 bases, leaving 10 bases of the junction unmatched. There are 17 residues in the CDR3. The CDR3 here is CASSGGAPSGAYNEQFF. The DNA of the CDR3 is TGTGCCAGCAGCGGGGGGGCGCCTAGCGGGGCCTACAATGAGCAGTTCTTC.

The CDR3 reads CASSLAGGYEQFF. The DNA of the CDR3 is TGCGCCAGCAGCTTGGCGGGAGGCTATGAGCAGTTCTTC. The rearrangement uses TRBV5-1 and TRBJ2-1, with TRBD2 matching over 7 bases. Germline V gene lookup returns CDR1 SGHRS and CDR2 YFSETQ. The CDR3 is 13 amino acids. V shed 0 bases and J 8 bases; nucleotides not matched to a gene: 2.

This chain joins TRBV18 and TRBJ2-1; no definite D call. V was shortened by 3 bases and J by 5 bases, with 17 bases between the two germline ends. Per the germline V gene, CDR1 is KGHSH and CDR2 is LQKENI. The CDR3 consists of 16 residues. The CDR3 DNA reads as TGTGCCAGCTCACCTCTTCCGGGTCAGAGGCACAATGAGCAGTTCTTC. Encoded protein: CASSPLPGQRHNEQFF.

The V and J genes are TRBV27 and TRBJ2-7, with a weak D call TRBD1 (7 bases). Germline assignment: CDR1 MNHEY and CDR2 SMNVEV (reference sequence). V was cut by 4 bases and J by 2 bases, with 27 bases left in between. The CDR3 contains 19 residues. CDR3 in DNA: TGTGCCAGCAGTTACCCCGTGGGCCGATCAGGGGGGAGAGCCTACGAGCAGTACTTC. This translates into CASSYPVGRSGGRAYEQYF.

This clone was observed once. The V gene is TRBV7-9, the J gene TRBJ2-2; tentative D call: TRBD2 (5 bases). The length of the CDR3 is 15 residues. Germline V gene lookup returns CDR1 SEHNR and CDR2 FQNEAQ (reference sequence). V was pared by 5 bases and J by 5 bases, with 15 bases between. The DNA for the CDR3 is TGTGCCAGCAGCCTAACCGGGATTGATACCGGGGAGCTGTTTTTT. It codes for CASSLTGIDTGELFF.

This clone was detected only once. The V and J genes are TRBV28 and TRBJ2-1; tentatively, D is TRBD2 (6 bases). The length of the CDR3 is 14 residues. V lost 8 bases and J 6 bases, leaving 17 bases between the germline ends. Germline lookup yields CDR1 MDHEN and CDR2 SYDVKM. DNA of the CDR3: TGTGCCAGCCTCTCGGAGGGGAGGAGCAATGAGCAGTTCTTC. Amino acids: CASLSEGRSNEQFF.

V usage is TRBV19 and J usage is TRBJ1-6, with D uncertain. The V end was cut by 6 bases, the J end by 6 bases, with 12 bases between. There are 14 residues in the CDR3. Germline V CDR1 and CDR2: LNHDA, SQIVND (reference sequence). CDR3 loop: CASSPEVPNSPLHF. The CDR3 DNA reads as TGTGCCAGTAGCCCAGAGGTACCTAATTCACCCCTCCACTTT. The whole variable domain, filled in from reference TRBV19 and TRBJ1-6, reads DGGITQSPKYLFRKEGQNVTLSCEQNLNHDAMYWYRQDPGQGLRLIYYSQIVNDFQKGDIAEGYSVSREKKESFPLTVTSAQKNPTAFYLCASSPEVPNSPLHFGNGTRLTVT.

CDR3 sequence reads: CASSVAGGNEQFF. The CDR3 DNA sequence: TGTGCCAGCAGCGTAGCGGGAGGTAATGAGCAGTTCTTC. The chain combines TRBV9 with TRBJ2-1; 7 nucleotides line up with TRBD2. Germline CDR1 is SGDLS and CDR2 is YYNGEE. CDR3 length: 13 amino acids. V lost 0 bases to trimming and J lost 7 bases; unmatched junction nucleotides: 1.

The rearrangement uses TRBV5-1 and TRBJ1-2; D is undetermined. Germline V gene sequence: CDR1 SGHRS, CDR2 YFSETQ. Trimming stripped 0 bases from V and 0 bases from J, with 6 bases between. The CDR3 runs to 14 residues. Here the CDR3 DNA reads TGCGCCAGCAGCTTGGCGCCAGCTAACTATGGCTACACCTTC. It translates to CASSLAPANYGYTF.

The chain employs TRBV6-5 and TRBJ1-2; 9 bases are shared with TRBD1. Unmatched junction bases numbered 9, after V lost 2 bases and J lost 5 bases. The CDR3 runs 16 residues. Germline V gene sequence: CDR1 MNHEY, CDR2 SVGAGI. The CDR3 nucleotides are TGTGCCAGCAGTTACGGCCGGGACAGGGTTAAGTATGGCTACACCTTC. Translated, it gives CASSYGRDRVKYGYTF.

The CDR3 region is CASSARGDNVSPLHF. In DNA, the CDR3 is TGTGCCAGCAGCGCCAGGGGAGATAATGTTTCACCCCTCCACTTT. The chain links TRBV9 to TRBJ1-6; D perhaps matches TRBD1 (6 bases). Trimming took off 3 bases at V and 9 bases at J, with 16 bases between the two ends. The CDR3 runs to 15 residues. Germline V gene sequence: CDR1 SGDLS, CDR2 YYNGEE.

The rearrangement uses TRBV5-1 and TRBJ1-4; TRBD1 aligns across 9 bases. Germline-derived CDR1 and CDR2 are SGHRS and YFSETQ. V shed 1 base, J shed 5 bases, and the junction held 6 bases outside the gene matches. The CDR3 runs 16 residues. The CDR3 nucleotides are TGCGCCAGCAGCTTGTTATCCGGGACAGGGAATGAAAAACTGTTTTTT. Translated, it gives CASSLLSGTGNEKLFF.

CDR3 amino acids: CASSHRTSGSKGQFF. The CDR3 DNA reads as TGCGCCAGCAGCCACCGAACTAGCGGGAGTAAGGGGCAGTTCTTC. The chain uses TRBV4-1 and TRBJ2-1; TRBD2 agrees at 11 bases. The V and J ends lost 3 bases and 12 bases, in that order; junction bases with no gene match: 10. The germline CDR1 and CDR2 sequences are MGHRA and YSYEKL. The CDR3 covers 15 residues.

This clone was recorded once. V and J are TRBV30 and TRBJ2-5; 11 bases line up with TRBD2. The J segment lost 1 base and the V segment lost 4 bases, leaving 5 bases of the junction unmatched. Germline-derived CDR1 and CDR2 are GTSNPN and SVGIG (reference sequence). CDR3 length: 15 amino acids. The chain's CDR3 is CAWTSGRRAQETQYF. The CDR3 nucleotides are TGTGCCTGGACTAGCGGGAGGCGAGCCCAAGAGACCCAGTACTTC.

The chain links TRBV7-6 to TRBJ2-7; D possibly corresponds to TRBD1 (5 bases). The ends were cut back, 2 bases at V and 5 bases at J, with 22 bases in the middle. CDR1 SGHVS and CDR2 FNYEAQ come from the germline V gene. CDR3 size: 17 residues. The CDR3 nucleotides are TGTGCCAGCAGCTTAAAGGGGTCGTCTAATCACGGAGACGAGCAGTACTTC. Translating gives CASSLKGSSNHGDEQYF.

The chain joins TRBV7-7 to TRBJ2-1, with a tentative D call TRBD1 (8 bases). Germline V CDR1 and CDR2: SSHAT, FNYEAQ (reference sequence). The CDR3 has 17 amino acids. The V end lost 5 bases, the J end lost 1 base, and 18 bases lay between the germline ends. DNA for the CDR3: TGTGCCAGCAGCAGGGAGGGGCAGGGGGCGTCCTACAATGAGCAGTTCTTC. This sequence encodes CASSREGQGASYNEQFF. Combining the CDR3 with reference TRBV7-7 and TRBJ2-1 gives the whole variable domain GAGVSQSPRYKVTKRGQDVTLRCDPISSHATLYWYQQALGQGPEFLTYFNYEAQPDKSGLPSDRFSAERPEGSISTLTIQRTEQRDSAMYRCASSREGQGASYNEQFFGPGTRLTVL.

The chain joins TRBV19 to TRBJ1-5, with TRBD1 matching 9 bases. Trimming removed 10 bases from V and 7 bases from J; junction bases left unmatched: 8. The CDR3 runs to 13 residues. The germline CDR1 and CDR2 sequences are LNHDA and SQIVND (reference sequence). CDR3 in amino acids: CAIGDRVKQPQHF. As DNA, the CDR3 is TGTGCCATAGGGGACAGGGTGAAGCAGCCCCAGCATTTT.

CDR3 residues: CASSPEPGTANTEAFF. The CDR3, as DNA: TGTGCCAGCAGTCCCGAACCCGGGACAGCCAACACTGAAGCTTTCTTT. The chain recombines TRBV27 with TRBJ1-1, with 7 bases that match TRBD1. J lost 2 bases, V lost 5 bases, and 11 bases had no gene match. In germline, CDR1 is MNHEY, CDR2 SMNVEV (reference sequence). This CDR3 is 16 amino acids long.

With respect to this clone: The same CDR3 also results from other DNA sequences found in this sample. The chain is built from TRBV29-1 and TRBJ2-3; 9 bases align to TRBD1. Germline CDR1 reads SQVTM; CDR2 reads ANQGSEA. V lost 3 bases to trimming and J lost 2 bases; unmatched junction nucleotides: 3. The CDR3 has 14 residues. CDR3 in amino acids: CSVEGQGYTDTQYF. The CDR3, as DNA: TGCAGCGTTGAGGGACAGGGTTACACAGATACGCAGTATTTT.